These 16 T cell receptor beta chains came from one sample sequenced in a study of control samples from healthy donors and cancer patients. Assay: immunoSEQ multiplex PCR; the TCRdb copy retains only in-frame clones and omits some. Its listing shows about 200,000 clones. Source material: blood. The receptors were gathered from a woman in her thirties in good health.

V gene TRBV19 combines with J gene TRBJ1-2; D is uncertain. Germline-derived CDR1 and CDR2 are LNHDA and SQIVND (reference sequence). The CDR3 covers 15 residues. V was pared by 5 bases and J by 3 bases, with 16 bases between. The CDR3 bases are TGTGCCAGTAGTCGGTTGGGTACTTCAGACTATGGCTACACCTTC. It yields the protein CASSRLGTSDYGYTF.

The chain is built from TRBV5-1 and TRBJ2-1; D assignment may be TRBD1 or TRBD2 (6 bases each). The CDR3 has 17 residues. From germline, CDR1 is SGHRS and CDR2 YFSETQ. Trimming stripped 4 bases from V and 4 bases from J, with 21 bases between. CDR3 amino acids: CASSNPLDGGLYNEQFF. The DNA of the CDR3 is TGCGCCAGCAGCAACCCTCTGGACGGGGGCTTATACAATGAGCAGTTCTTC.

The CDR3 bases are TGTGCCATCAGACCCGAGGGACAGGGGTACGAGCAGTACTTC. Translating gives CAIRPEGQGYEQYF. The V call is TRBV10-3, the J call TRBJ2-7; TRBD1 matches at 10 bases. Trimming at V came to 6 bases and at J to 4 bases, leaving 6 bases not matched to a gene. Germline V gives CDR1 ENHRY, CDR2 SYGVKD. The CDR3 is 14 residues long.

DNA for the CDR3: TGTGCCAGCAGCTTAAAACCCCTCCGTAGGGCTGGGGCCAACGTCCTGACTTTC. Protein sequence: CASSLKPLRRAGANVLTF. The chain has TRBV7-2 and TRBJ2-6, with no clear D. The CDR3 is 18 amino acids. Germline V gene data show CDR1 as SGHTA and CDR2 as FQGNSA. The V gene lost 2 bases and the J gene lost 2 bases, with 16 bases spanning the gap.

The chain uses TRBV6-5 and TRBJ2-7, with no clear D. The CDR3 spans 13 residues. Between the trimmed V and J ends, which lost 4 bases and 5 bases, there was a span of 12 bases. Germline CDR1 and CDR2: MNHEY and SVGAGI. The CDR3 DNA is TGTGCCAGCAGTTCGCCAGGTCCCAACGAGCAGTACTTC. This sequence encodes CASSSPGPNEQYF.

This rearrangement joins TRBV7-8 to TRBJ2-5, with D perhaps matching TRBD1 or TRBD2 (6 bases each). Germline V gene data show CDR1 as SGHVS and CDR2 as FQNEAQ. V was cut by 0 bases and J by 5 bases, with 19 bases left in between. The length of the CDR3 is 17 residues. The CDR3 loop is CASSLAPKGGKKETQYF. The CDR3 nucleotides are TGTGCCAGCAGCTTAGCGCCGAAGGGGGGCAAGAAGGAGACCCAGTACTTC.

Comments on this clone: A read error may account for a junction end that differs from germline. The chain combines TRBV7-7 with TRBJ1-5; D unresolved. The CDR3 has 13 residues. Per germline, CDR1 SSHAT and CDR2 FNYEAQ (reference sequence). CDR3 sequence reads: CASSLGKGQPQHF. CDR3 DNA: TGTGCTAGCAGCCTAGGGAAGGGTCAGCCCCAGCATTTT.

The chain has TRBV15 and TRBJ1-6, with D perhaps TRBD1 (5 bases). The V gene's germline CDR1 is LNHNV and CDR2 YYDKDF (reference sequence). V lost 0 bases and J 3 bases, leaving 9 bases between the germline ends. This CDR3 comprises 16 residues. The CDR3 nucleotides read TGTGCCACCAGCAGAGAGGGGCAGATCTATAATTCACCCCTCCACTTT. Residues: CATSREGQIYNSPLHF.

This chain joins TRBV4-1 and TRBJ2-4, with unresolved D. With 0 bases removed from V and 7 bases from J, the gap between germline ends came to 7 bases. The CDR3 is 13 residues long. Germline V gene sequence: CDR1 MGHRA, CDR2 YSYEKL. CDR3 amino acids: CASSQDWWNIQYF. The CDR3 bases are TGCGCCAGCAGCCAAGATTGGTGGAACATTCAGTACTTC.

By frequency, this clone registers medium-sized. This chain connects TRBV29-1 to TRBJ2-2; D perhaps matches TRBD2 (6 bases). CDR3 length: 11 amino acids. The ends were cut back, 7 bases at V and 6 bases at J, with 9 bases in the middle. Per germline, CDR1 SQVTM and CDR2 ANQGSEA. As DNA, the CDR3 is TGCAGCGGGAGGGCAGCCGGGGAGCTGTTTTTT. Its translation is CSGRAAGELFF.

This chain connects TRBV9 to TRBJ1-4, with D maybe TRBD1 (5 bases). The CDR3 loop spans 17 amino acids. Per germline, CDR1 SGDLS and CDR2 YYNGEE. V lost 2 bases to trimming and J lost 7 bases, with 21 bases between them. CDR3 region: CASSVDAQPGLGEKLFF. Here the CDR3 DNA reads TGTGCCAGCAGCGTCGACGCTCAACCGGGACTTGGTGAAAAACTGTTTTTT.

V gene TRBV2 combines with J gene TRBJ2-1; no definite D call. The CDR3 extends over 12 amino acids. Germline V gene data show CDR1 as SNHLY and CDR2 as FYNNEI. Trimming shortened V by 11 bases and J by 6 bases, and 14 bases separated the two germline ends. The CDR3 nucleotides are TGTGCCCTACCGAGAGGTGGCAATGAGCAGTTCTTC. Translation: CALPRGGNEQFF. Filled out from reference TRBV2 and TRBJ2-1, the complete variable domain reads EPEVTQTPSHQVTQMGQEVILRCVPISNHLYFYWYRQILGQKVEFLVSFYNNEISEKSEIFDDQFSVERPDGSNFTLKIRSTKLEDSAMYFCALPRGGNEQFFGPGTRLTVL.

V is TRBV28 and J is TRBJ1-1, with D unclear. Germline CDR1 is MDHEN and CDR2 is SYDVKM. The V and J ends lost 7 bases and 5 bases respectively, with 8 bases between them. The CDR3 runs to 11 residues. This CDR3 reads CASNSWTEAFF. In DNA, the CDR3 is TGTGCCAGCAATTCGTGGACTGAAGCTTTCTTT.

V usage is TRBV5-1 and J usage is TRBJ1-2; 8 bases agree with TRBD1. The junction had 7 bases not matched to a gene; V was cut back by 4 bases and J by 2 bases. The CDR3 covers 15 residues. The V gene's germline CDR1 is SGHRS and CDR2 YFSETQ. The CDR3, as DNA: TGCGCCAGCAGCACGGGACAGGCAATAAACTATGGCTACACCTTC. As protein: CASSTGQAINYGYTF.

In DNA form, the CDR3 reads TGTGCCAGCAGCTTACCCGGGACAGAAATCTACGAGCAGTACTTC. Translation: CASSLPGTEIYEQYF. This chain joins TRBV7-9 and TRBJ2-7, with TRBD1 matching over 7 bases. This CDR3 comprises 15 residues. Germline lookup yields CDR1 SEHNR and CDR2 FQNEAQ (reference sequence). The V and J ends lost 2 bases and 3 bases, in that order; junction bases with no gene match: 7.

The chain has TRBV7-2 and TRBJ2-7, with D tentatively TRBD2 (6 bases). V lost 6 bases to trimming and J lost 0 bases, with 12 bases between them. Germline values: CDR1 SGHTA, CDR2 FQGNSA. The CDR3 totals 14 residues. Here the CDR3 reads CASRGSSASYEQYF. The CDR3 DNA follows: TGTGCCAGCAGGGGTTCTAGCGCCTCCTACGAGCAGTACTTC.